This entry lists 13 T cell receptor beta chains sequenced from one sample in a study of cytomegalovirus exposure and HLA in healthy donors. The study ran its PCR with 60 Vbeta and 13 Jbeta primers. The method was immunoSEQ multiplex PCR; TCRdb's version includes in-frame clones alone and lacks a portion of them. The sample shows approximately 120,000 clones, more than 75% of them seen only once. The sequenced sample was PBMCs. These receptors originate from a woman in her fifties or sixties in good health and CMV-seropositive.

The gene calls are TRBV7-9 and TRBJ2-3, with 9 positions matching TRBD2. The germline gives CDR1 SEHNR, CDR2 FQNEAQ (reference sequence). The CDR3 extends over 12 amino acids. The V gene end was trimmed by 11 bases and the J gene end by 5 bases; junction bases not matched to a gene: 5. CDR3 sequence (DNA): TGTGCCTTTGCGCGGGGGGGAGATACGCAGTATTTT. Its protein is CAFARGGDTQYF.

This chain joins TRBV5-1 and TRBJ1-5; D is uncertain. V was trimmed by 3 bases and J by 0 bases, leaving 4 bases between them. Looked up from germline, CDR1 is SGHRS and CDR2 is YFSETQ. The CDR3 has 13 amino acids. The CDR3 sequence: CASSYGSNQPQHF. The CDR3 coding sequence is TGCGCCAGCAGCTACGGTAGCAATCAGCCCCAGCATTTT.

V gene TRBV19 combines with J gene TRBJ1-2; 12 nucleotides match TRBD1. The CDR3 is 14 residues long. V lost 7 bases and J lost 6; bases outside the gene matches: 6. Per the germline V gene, CDR1 is LNHDA and CDR2 is SQIVND (reference sequence). CDR3 nucleotides: TGTGCCAGTATCCCCGGGACAGGGGGCGATGGCTACACCTTC. Translated, it gives CASIPGTGGDGYTF. The full variable domain, with the rest looked up from reference TRBV19 and TRBJ1-2, is DGGITQSPKYLFRKEGQNVTLSCEQNLNHDAMYWYRQDPGQGLRLIYYSQIVNDFQKGDIAEGYSVSREKKESFPLTVTSAQKNPTAFYLCASIPGTGGDGYTFGSGTRLTVV.

CDR3 sequence (DNA): TGTGCCAGCTCACCCAAGGACAGGGATTCACCCCTCCACTTT. This codes for CASSPKDRDSPLHF. The chain uses TRBV18 and TRBJ1-6; 8 bases agree with TRBD1. V was clipped by 3 bases and J by 8 bases; unmatched bases: 3. CDR3 length: 14 residues. Germline loops: CDR1 KGHSH, CDR2 LQKENI.

The genes are TRBV6-6 and TRBJ2-2; the D is unclear. Germline values: CDR1 MNHNY, CDR2 SVGAGI (reference sequence). The V end lost 5 bases, the J end lost 4 bases, and 5 bases lay between the germline ends. The CDR3 extends over 12 amino acids. The CDR3 sequence is CASSEATGELFF. The CDR3 DNA sequence: TGTGCCAGCAGTGAGGCCACCGGGGAGCTGTTTTTT.

The CDR3 loop reads CASSRTVNTEAFF. CDR3 in DNA: TGTGCCAGCAGTCGCACAGTGAACACTGAAGCTTTCTTT. J is TRBJ1-1 and V is TRBV6-5; D is undetermined. Germline-derived CDR1 and CDR2 are MNHEY and SVGAGI. The CDR3 contains 13 residues. V lost 5 bases and J 0 bases, leaving 7 bases between the germline ends.

The gene calls are TRBV6-5 and TRBJ2-7; 10 bases are shared with TRBD2. The CDR3 length is 15 residues. Losses at the gene ends were 2 bases for V and 4 bases for J; bases not matched to a gene: 5. Germline CDR1 reads MNHEY; CDR2 reads SVGAGI. The CDR3 sequence: CASSYLPSGSYEQYF. CDR3 DNA: TGTGCCAGCAGTTACCTTCCTAGCGGGAGTTACGAGCAGTACTTC.

The chain links TRBV2 to TRBJ1-5; D might be TRBD1 (5 bases). CDR3 length: 13 residues. Germline assignment: CDR1 SNHLY and CDR2 FYNNEI. Trimming stripped 4 bases from V and 4 bases from J, with 8 bases between. The CDR3 is CASSAGENQPQHF. CDR3 DNA sequence: TGTGCCAGCAGTGCGGGGGAAAATCAGCCCCAGCATTTT.

In this sample, this clone turned up once. The same CDR3 is also encoded by other DNA sequences in this sample. This chain uses TRBV7-2 with TRBJ1-5; D might be TRBD1 (6 bases). The length of the CDR3 is 13 residues. Germline-derived CDR1 and CDR2 are SGHTA and FQGNSA. Trimming removed 4 bases at V and 5 bases at J, with 9 bases between. For the CDR3, the DNA is TGTGCCAGCAGCTCGGACAGACATCAGCCCCAGCATTTT. Translating it yields CASSSDRHQPQHF.

The rearrangement joins TRBV7-2 to TRBJ2-5; 10 bases align to TRBD1. The CDR3 loop spans 15 amino acids. Germline assignment: CDR1 SGHTA and CDR2 FQGNSA. V lost 4 bases and J lost 2; bases outside the gene matches: 4. The CDR3 nucleotides read TGTGCCAGCAGCTCCCGGGACAGGGGTCAAGAGACCCAGTACTTC. This gives the protein CASSSRDRGQETQYF. Full variable domain (missing parts from reference TRBV7-2 and TRBJ2-5): GAGVSQSPSNKVTEKGKDVELRCDPISGHTALYWYRQSLGQGLEFLIYFQGNSAPDKSGLPSDRFSAERTGGSVSTLTIQRTQQEDSAVYLCASSSRDRGQETQYFGPGTRLLVL.

This chain uses TRBV18 with TRBJ1-1; D is unresolved. Trimming stripped 2 bases from V and 11 bases from J, with 15 bases between. Per germline, CDR1 KGHSH and CDR2 LQKENI. The CDR3 runs 13 residues. CDR3 sequence reads: CASSPSPLQMAFF. The CDR3 DNA follows: TGTGCCAGCTCACCAAGTCCCCTGCAGATGGCTTTCTTT.

The sample holds one count of this clone. This sequence joins TRBV30 and TRBJ1-1; 10 bases align to TRBD1. Germline assignment: CDR1 GTSNPN and CDR2 SVGIG (reference sequence). The CDR3 has 11 amino acids. V was pared by 7 bases and J by 9 bases, with 5 bases of the junction left unmatched. The CDR3 reads CASGQGRQAFF. The CDR3 DNA is TGTGCCTCGGGACAGGGGAGGCAAGCTTTCTTT.

V is TRBV5-4 and J is TRBJ1-2; D is ambiguous. The length of the CDR3 is 15 residues. Germline V gives CDR1 SGHNT, CDR2 YYREEE (reference sequence). Trimming stripped 4 bases from V and 4 bases from J, with 17 bases between. The CDR3 loop reads CASSPKAFAGYGYTF. Written as DNA, the CDR3 is TGTGCCAGCAGCCCCAAGGCCTTTGCGGGCTATGGCTACACCTTC.